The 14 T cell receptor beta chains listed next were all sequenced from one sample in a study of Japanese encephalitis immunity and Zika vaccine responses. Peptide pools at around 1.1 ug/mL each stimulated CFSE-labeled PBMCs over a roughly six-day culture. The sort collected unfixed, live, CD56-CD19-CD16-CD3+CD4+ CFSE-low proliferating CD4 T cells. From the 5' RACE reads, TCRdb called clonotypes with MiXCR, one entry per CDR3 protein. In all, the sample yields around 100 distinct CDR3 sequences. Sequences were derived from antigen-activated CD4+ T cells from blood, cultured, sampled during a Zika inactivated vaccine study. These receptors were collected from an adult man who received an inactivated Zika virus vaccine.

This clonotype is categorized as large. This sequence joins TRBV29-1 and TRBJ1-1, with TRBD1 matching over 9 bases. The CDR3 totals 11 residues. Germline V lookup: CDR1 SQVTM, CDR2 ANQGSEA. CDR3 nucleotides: TGCAGTGGACAGGGGACCACTGAAGCTTTCTTT. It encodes CSGQGTTEAFF.

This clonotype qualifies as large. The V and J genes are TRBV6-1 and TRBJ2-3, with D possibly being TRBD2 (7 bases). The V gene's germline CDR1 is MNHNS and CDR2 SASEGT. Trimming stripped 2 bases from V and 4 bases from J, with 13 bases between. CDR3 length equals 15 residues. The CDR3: CASSEFGGGPDTQYF. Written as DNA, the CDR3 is TGTGCCAGCAGTGAATTTGGCGGGGGCCCAGATACGCAGTATTTT.

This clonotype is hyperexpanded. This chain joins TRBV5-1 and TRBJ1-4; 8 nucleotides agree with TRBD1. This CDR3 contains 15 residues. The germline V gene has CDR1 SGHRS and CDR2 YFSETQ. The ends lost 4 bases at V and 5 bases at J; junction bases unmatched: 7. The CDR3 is CASSVTGGPNEKLFF. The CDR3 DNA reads TGCGCCAGCAGCGTCACAGGGGGACCGAATGAAAAACTGTTTTTT.

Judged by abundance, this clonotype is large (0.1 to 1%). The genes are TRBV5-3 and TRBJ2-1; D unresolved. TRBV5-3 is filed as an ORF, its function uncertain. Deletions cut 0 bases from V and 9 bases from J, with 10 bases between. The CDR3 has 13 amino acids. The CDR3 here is CARSLGLRGEQFF. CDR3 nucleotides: TGTGCCAGAAGCTTGGGGCTGAGAGGTGAGCAGTTCTTC.

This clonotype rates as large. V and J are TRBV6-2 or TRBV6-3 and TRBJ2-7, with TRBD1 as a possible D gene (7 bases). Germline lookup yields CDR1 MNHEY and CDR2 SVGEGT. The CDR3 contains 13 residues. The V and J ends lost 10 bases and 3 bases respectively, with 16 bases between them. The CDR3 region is CATTQGGHYEQYF. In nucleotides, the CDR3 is TGTGCCACCACCCAGGGGGGTCACTACGAGCAGTACTTC.

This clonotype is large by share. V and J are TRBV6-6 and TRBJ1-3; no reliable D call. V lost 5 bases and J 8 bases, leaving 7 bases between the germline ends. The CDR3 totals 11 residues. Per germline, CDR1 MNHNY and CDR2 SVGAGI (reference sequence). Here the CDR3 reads CASSNTYTIYF. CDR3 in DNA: TGTGCCAGCAGTAACACATACACCATATATTTT.

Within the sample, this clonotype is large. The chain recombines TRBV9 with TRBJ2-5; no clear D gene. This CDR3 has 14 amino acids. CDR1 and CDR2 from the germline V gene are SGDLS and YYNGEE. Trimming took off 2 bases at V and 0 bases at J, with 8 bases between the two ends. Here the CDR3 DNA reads TGTGCCAGCAGCGTTCAGGACGACCAAGAGACCCAGTACTTC. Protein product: CASSVQDDQETQYF.

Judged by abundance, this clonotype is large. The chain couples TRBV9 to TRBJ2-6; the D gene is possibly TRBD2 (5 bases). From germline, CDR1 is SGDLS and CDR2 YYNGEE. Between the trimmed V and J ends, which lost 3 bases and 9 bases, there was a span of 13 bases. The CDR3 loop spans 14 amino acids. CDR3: CASSAVGGGNVLTF. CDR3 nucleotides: TGTGCCAGCAGCGCCGTGGGTGGAGGCAACGTCCTGACTTTC.

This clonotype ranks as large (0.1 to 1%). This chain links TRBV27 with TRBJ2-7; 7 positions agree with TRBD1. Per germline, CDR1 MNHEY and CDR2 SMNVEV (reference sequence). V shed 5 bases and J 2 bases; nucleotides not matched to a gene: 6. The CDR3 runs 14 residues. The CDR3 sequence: CASSLDRVAYEQYF. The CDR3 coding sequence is TGTGCCAGCAGTCTCGACAGGGTGGCCTACGAGCAGTACTTC.

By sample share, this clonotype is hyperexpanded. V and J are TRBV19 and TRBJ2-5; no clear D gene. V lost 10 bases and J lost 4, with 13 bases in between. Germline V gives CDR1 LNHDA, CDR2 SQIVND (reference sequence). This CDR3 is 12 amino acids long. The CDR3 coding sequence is TGTGCCACCCGTGGCTCTGGAGAGACCCAGTACTTC. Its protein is CATRGSGETQYF.

This CDR3 is CASSVVASHSGNTIYF. As DNA, the CDR3 is TGTGCCAGCAGCGTAGTAGCGAGTCACTCTGGAAACACCATATATTTT. The J gene is TRBJ1-3, the V gene TRBV9; D is unresolved. V dropped 0 bases and J dropped 0 bases, with 10 bases sitting between them. The CDR3 length is 16 residues. Germline V lookup: CDR1 SGDLS, CDR2 YYNGEE.

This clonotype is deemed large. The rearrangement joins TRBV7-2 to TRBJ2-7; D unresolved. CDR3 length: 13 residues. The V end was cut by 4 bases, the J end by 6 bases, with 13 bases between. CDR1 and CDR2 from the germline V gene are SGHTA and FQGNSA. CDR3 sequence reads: CASSSRSGPEQYF. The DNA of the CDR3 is TGTGCCAGCAGCTCCCGCTCCGGGCCCGAGCAGTACTTC. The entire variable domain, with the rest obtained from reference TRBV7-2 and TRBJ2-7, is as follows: GAGVSQSPSNKVTEKGKDVELRCDPISGHTALYWYRQSLGQGLEFLIYFQGNSAPDKSGLPSDRFSAERTGGSVSTLTIQRTQQEDSAVYLCASSSRSGPEQYFGPGTRLTVT.

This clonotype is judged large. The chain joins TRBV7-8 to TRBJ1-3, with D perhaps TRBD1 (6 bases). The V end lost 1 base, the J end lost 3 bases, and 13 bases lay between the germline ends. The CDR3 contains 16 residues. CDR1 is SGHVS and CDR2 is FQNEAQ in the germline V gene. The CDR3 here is CASSLERAGDGNTIYF. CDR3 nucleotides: TGTGCCAGCAGCTTAGAGCGGGCAGGGGATGGAAACACCATATATTTT.

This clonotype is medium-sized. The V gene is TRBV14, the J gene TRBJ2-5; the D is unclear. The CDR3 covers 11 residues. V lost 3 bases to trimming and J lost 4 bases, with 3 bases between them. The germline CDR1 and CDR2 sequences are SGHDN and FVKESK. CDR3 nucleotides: TGTGCCAGCAGCCAGCGAGAGACCCAGTACTTC. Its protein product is CASSQRETQYF.